The sample holds a few counts of the clone carrying this T cell receptor (beta chain). The V and J ends lost 1 base and 2 bases respectively, with 11 bases between them. This CDR3 is 15 amino acids long. Germline V gene lookup returns CDR1 SGHAT and CDR2 FQDESV (reference sequence). These data originate in a study of cytomegalovirus exposure and HLA in healthy donors. About the research overall: As an earlier analysis found, 150 million to 200 million T cells yielded 117 million unique TCR beta sequences.

Both 60 Vbeta primers and 13 Jbeta primers went into the PCR. TCRdb's copy holds only in-frame clones and misses some; the assay was immunoSEQ multiplex PCR. Here the sample spans 99,000 or so clones, over 9.5% being singletons. The TCR was taken from a man between 35 and 55 years old in good health and CMV-seropositive. Sequencing used PBMCs. J is TRBJ1-1 and V is TRBV11-1; the D is unclear. In DNA form, the CDR3 reads TGTGCCAGCAGCTTAGGAGGGAGGTATAACACTGAAGCTTTCTTT. Translation: CASSLGGRYNTEAFF.